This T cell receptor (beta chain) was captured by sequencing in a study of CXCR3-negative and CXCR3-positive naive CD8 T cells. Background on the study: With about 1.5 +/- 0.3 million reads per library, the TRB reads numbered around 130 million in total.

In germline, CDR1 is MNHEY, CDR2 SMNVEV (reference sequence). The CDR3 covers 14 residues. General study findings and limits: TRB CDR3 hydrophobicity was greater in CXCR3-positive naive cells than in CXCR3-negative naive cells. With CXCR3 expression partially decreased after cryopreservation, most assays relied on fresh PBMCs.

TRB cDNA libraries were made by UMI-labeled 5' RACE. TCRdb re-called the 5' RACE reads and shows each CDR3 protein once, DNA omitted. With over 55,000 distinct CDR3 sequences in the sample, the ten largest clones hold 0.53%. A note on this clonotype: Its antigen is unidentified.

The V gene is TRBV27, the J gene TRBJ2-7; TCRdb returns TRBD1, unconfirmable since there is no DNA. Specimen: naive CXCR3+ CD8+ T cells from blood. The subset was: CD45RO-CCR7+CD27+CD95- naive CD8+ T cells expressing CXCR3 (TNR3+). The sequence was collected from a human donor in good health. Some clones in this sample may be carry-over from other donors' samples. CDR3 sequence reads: CASSLSSGGHEQYF.